Presented here are 19 T cell receptor beta chains from one specimen sequenced in a study of T cells in localized non-small cell lung cancer. Data came from immunoSEQ multiplex PCR; TCRdb stores just in-frame clones and leaves some out. The sample contains approximately 30,000 clones, around 90% of which appear only once. This specimen consisted of peripheral blood, obtained before any cancer treatment. The receptors shown here come from a woman between 18 and 55 years old with stage I lung adenocarcinoma.

The J gene is TRBJ2-3, the V gene TRBV11-1; D could derive from TRBD1 or TRBD2 (5 bases each). The CDR3 consists of 14 residues. CDR1 is SGHAT, CDR2 FQDESV, per germline (reference sequence). V gave up 5 bases and J gave up 2 bases, with 11 bases separating them. CDR3 loop: CASSIGTPTDTQYF. The CDR3 region has the DNA TGTGCCAGCAGCATCGGGACCCCCACAGATACGCAGTATTTT.

The genes are TRBV7-9 and TRBJ2-7, with TRBD1 matching 9 bases. Trimming cost V 3 bases and J 2 bases; bases outside gene matches: 2. Germline lookup yields CDR1 SEHNR and CDR2 FQNEAQ (reference sequence). This CDR3 comprises 14 residues. The CDR3 spells CASSFGTGTYEQYF. The CDR3 DNA sequence: TGTGCCAGCAGCTTTGGGACAGGGACCTACGAGCAGTACTTC. The full variable domain, in which reference TRBV7-9 and TRBJ2-7 provide the parts outside the CDR3, is DTGVSQNPRHKITKRGQNVTFRCDPISEHNRLYWYRQTLGQGPEFLTYFQNEAQLEKSRLLSDRFSAERPKGSFSTLEIQRTEQGDSAMYLCASSFGTGTYEQYFGPGTRLTVT.

The count of this clone is one. The CDR3 DNA reads as TGCGCCAGCAGCCTTGGAGGGAGCTCTGGAAACACCATATATTTT. Encoded protein: CASSLGGSSGNTIYF. The chain employs TRBV4-1 and TRBJ1-3; D gene ambiguous. Germline V gene sequence: CDR1 MGHRA, CDR2 YSYEKL. The CDR3 is 15 amino acids. V was clipped by 4 bases and J by 0 bases, with 10 bases between them.

The chain has TRBV7-2 and TRBJ1-1; tentative D call: TRBD1 (5 bases). V lost 2 bases, J lost 9 bases, and 7 bases lay in between. The CDR3 totals 11 residues. Germline V gene data show CDR1 as SGHTA and CDR2 as FQGNSA. Here the CDR3 reads CASSLSGQAFF. For the CDR3, the DNA is TGTGCCAGCAGCTTATCAGGGCAAGCTTTCTTT.

This chain uses TRBV7-3 with TRBJ2-7, with D unclear. Looked up from germline, CDR1 is SGHTA and CDR2 is FQGTGA. Trimming cost V 0 bases and J 5 bases, with 11 bases left between them. The CDR3 totals 14 residues. The CDR3 region is CASSLTRASHEQYF. The CDR3 DNA reads as TGTGCCAGCAGCTTAACGCGAGCTAGTCACGAGCAGTACTTC.

The V and J genes are TRBV5-1 and TRBJ1-3; D uncertain. Germline assignment: CDR1 SGHRS and CDR2 YFSETQ. The CDR3 length is 17 residues. V lost 4 bases, J lost 0 bases, and 17 bases lay in between. The CDR3 sequence is CASSLSPQESSGNTIYF. CDR3 bases: TGCGCCAGCAGCCTGAGTCCCCAGGAAAGCTCTGGAAACACCATATATTTT.

This clone was counted only a few times. The chain has TRBV4-3 and TRBJ1-4; a weak D match, TRBD1 (5 bases). This CDR3 has 16 residues. V lost 0 bases and J 8 bases, leaving 16 bases between the germline ends. CDR1 is LGHNA, CDR2 YSLEER, per germline. The CDR3 region is CASSQDRWNGQEKLFF. The CDR3, as DNA: TGCGCCAGCAGCCAAGATCGCTGGAACGGACAAGAAAAACTGTTTTTT.

The sample holds one count of this clone. The chain combines TRBV11-3 with TRBJ2-5; unclear D gene. V lost 5 bases to trimming and J lost 0 bases, with 13 bases between them. Looked up from germline, CDR1 is SGHNT and CDR2 is YENEEA. This CDR3 region has 15 residues. As DNA, the CDR3 is TGTGCCAGCAGCACCCTGGACGGATACCAAGAGACCCAGTACTTC. Translation gives CASSTLDGYQETQYF.

J is TRBJ1-2 and V is TRBV4-3, with D hard to call. The CDR3 covers 12 residues. With 4 bases removed from V and 6 bases from J, the gap between germline ends came to 9 bases. Germline CDR1 is LGHNA and CDR2 is YSLEER. The CDR3 protein is CASSLGGDGYTF. Here the CDR3 DNA reads TGCGCCAGCAGCCTCGGAGGTGATGGCTACACCTTC.

This clone was counted a few times. The genes are TRBV21-1 and TRBJ2-5; the table gives TRBD1 as D, unverified against the DNA. TRBV21-1 is reported as a pseudogene. The CDR3 totals 15 residues. The CDR3 region is CASSGRTGGFETQYF. For the CDR3, the DNA is TGTGCCAGCAGCGGTCGGACAGGGGGCTTTGAGACCCAGTACTTC.

The rearrangement joins TRBV5-1 to TRBJ1-1, with a possible D match to TRBD1 (5 bases). The CDR3 extends over 15 amino acids. CDR1 is SGHRS, CDR2 YFSETQ, per germline. V lost 7 bases to trimming and J lost 4 bases, with 20 bases between them. In nucleotides, the CDR3 is TGCGCCAGCGTAGCTGGGGCCGCGGTGGGCACTGAAGCTTTCTTT. Residues: CASVAGAAVGTEAFF.

V is TRBV27 and J is TRBJ1-4, with 7 nucleotides matching TRBD1. The germline gives CDR1 MNHEY, CDR2 SMNVEV (reference sequence). V gave up 0 bases and J gave up 7 bases; unmatched junction bases: 11. The CDR3 runs to 17 residues. CDR3 sequence: CASSLSERRGPGEKLFF. Written as DNA, the CDR3 is TGTGCCAGCAGTTTATCCGAACGAAGGGGGCCGGGTGAAAAACTGTTTTTT.

The rearrangement joins TRBV7-9 to TRBJ2-1, with 8 positions matching TRBD2. With 4 bases clipped from V and 2 bases from J, the junction kept 7 bases outside the gene matches. The CDR3 consists of 16 residues. Per the germline V gene, CDR1 is SEHNR and CDR2 is FQNEAQ (reference sequence). CDR3 nucleotides: TGTGCCAGCAGCTCCTGGACTAGCATAACCTACAATGAGCAGTTCTTC. Translated, it gives CASSSWTSITYNEQFF. The whole variable domain, remainder taken from reference TRBV7-9 and TRBJ2-1, is DTGVSQNPRHKITKRGQNVTFRCDPISEHNRLYWYRQTLGQGPEFLTYFQNEAQLEKSRLLSDRFSAERPKGSFSTLEIQRTEQGDSAMYLCASSSWTSITYNEQFFGPGTRLTVL.

V usage is TRBV5-5 and J usage is TRBJ1-5, with 10 bases identical to TRBD1. The V gene end was trimmed by 4 bases and the J gene end by 7 bases; junction bases not matched to a gene: 8. Germline CDR1 and CDR2: SGHKS and YYEKEE (reference sequence). The CDR3 consists of 15 residues. The DNA for the CDR3 is TGTGCCAGCAGCCTGGGACAGGGGCTTGGACAGCCCCAGCATTTT. Its translation is CASSLGQGLGQPQHF.

This clone was picked up a small number of times. This chain uses TRBV30 with TRBJ1-6, with unresolved D. V lost 2 bases to trimming and J lost 1 base, with 6 bases between them. This CDR3 is 14 amino acids long. Germline lookup yields CDR1 GTSNPN and CDR2 SVGIG (reference sequence). CDR3 nucleotides: TGTGCCTGGAGTCCCATGTCCTATAATTCACCCCTCCACTTT. Translating gives CAWSPMSYNSPLHF.

The CDR3 DNA reads TGTGCCAGCAGCTTATCATTGCGACAGCCCTACGAGCAGTACTTC. Translating gives CASSLSLRQPYEQYF. The chain combines TRBV7-2 with TRBJ2-7; D may be TRBD1 (5 bases). This CDR3 is 15 amino acids long. The germline V gene has CDR1 SGHTA and CDR2 FQGNSA. V lost 2 bases and J lost 2, with 13 bases in between.

The chain joins TRBV29-1 to TRBJ2-7; D is unresolved. The V and J ends lost 7 bases and 0 bases respectively, with 7 bases between them. Germline V gene sequence: CDR1 SQVTM, CDR2 ANQGSEA. CDR3 length: 11 amino acids. The chain's CDR3 is CSASVSYEQYF. The DNA of the CDR3 is TGCAGCGCTTCGGTCTCCTACGAGCAGTACTTC.

This rearrangement joins TRBV7-9 to TRBJ1-1, with D uncertain. The CDR3 is 15 amino acids. Trimming stripped 3 bases from V and 5 bases from J, with 16 bases between. In germline, CDR1 is SEHNR, CDR2 FQNEAQ (reference sequence). Here the CDR3 reads CASSFSQAGWTEAFF. The CDR3 DNA reads as TGTGCCAGCAGCTTTTCCCAAGCAGGTTGGACTGAAGCTTTCTTT.

The chain joins TRBV19 to TRBJ1-1, with a possible D match to TRBD1 (5 bases). Germline V gene sequence: CDR1 LNHDA, CDR2 SQIVND (reference sequence). The CDR3 extends over 15 amino acids. Trimming took 7 bases from V and 0 from J, leaving 15 bases between them. The CDR3 DNA follows: TGTGCCAGTACCGGGCGGGGCAGGCTGAACACTGAAGCTTTCTTT. Its protein product is CASTGRGRLNTEAFF.